This T cell receptor beta chain was observed in a study of molecular identifiers for immune sequencing clone quantification. Germline-derived CDR1 and CDR2 are GTSNPN and SVGIG (reference sequence). V trimming: 1 base; J trimming: 5 bases; junction bases outside the gene matches: 6. There are 14 residues in the CDR3. MiXCR was run by TCRdb on the PCR reads, yielding one entry per CDR3 protein. This sample has around 480,000 distinct CDR3 sequences, with less than 30% found just once. This TCR was sampled from a human donor in good health. Some libraries in this study had Jurkat cell RNA spiked in. The chain uses TRBV30 and TRBJ2-7; the match to TRBD1 covers 9 bases. Sequencing was carried out using naive CD8+ T cells from blood, with Jurkat cell RNA spiked in. The sample's subset: FACS-sorted CD8+CD4-CCR7+CD45RA+ naive T cells. The CDR3 reads CAWSDGTGFHEQYF. As DNA, the CDR3 is TGTGCCTGGAGTGACGGGACAGGGTTCCACGAGCAGTACTTC.